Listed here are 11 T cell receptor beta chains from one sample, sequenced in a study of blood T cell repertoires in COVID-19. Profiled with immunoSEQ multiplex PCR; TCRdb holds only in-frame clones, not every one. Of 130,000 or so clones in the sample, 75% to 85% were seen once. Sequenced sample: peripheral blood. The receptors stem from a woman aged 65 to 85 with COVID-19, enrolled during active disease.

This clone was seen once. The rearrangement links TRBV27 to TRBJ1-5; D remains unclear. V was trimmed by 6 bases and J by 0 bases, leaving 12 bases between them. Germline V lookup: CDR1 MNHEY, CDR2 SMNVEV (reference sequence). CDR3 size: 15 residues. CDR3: CASSPRVYSNQPQHF. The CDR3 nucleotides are TGTGCCAGCAGCCCTCGTGTATATAGCAATCAGCCCCAGCATTTT.

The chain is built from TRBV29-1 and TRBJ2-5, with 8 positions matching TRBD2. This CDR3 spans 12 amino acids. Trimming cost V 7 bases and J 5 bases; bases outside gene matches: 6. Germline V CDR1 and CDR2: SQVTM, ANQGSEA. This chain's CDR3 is CSAGGGPETQYF. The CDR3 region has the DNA TGCAGCGCCGGGGGGGGGCCGGAGACCCAGTACTTC.

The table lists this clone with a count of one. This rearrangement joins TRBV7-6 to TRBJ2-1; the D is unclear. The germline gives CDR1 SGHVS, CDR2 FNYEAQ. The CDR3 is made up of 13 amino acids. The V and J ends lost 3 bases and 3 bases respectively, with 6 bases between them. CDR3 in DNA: TGTGCCAGCAGCTTTCCAGGCTACAATGAGCAGTTCTTC. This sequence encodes CASSFPGYNEQFF.

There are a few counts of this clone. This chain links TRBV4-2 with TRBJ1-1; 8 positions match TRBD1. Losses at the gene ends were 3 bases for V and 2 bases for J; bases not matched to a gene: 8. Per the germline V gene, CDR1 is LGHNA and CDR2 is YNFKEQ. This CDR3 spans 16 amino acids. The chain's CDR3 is CASSHPTGTGNTEAFF. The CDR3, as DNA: TGTGCCAGCAGCCACCCGACCGGGACAGGCAACACTGAAGCTTTCTTT.

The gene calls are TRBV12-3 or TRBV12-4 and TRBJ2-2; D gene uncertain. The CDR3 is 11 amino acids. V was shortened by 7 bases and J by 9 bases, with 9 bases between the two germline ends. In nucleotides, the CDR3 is TGTGCCAGCACCATCGACAGGGAGCTGTTTTTT. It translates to CASTIDRELFF.

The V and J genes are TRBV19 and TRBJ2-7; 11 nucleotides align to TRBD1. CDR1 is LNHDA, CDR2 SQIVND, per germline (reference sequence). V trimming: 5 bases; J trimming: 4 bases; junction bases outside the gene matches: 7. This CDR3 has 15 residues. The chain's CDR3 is CASSSPWDRGYEQYF. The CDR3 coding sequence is TGTGCCAGTAGTTCGCCGTGGGACAGGGGGTACGAGCAGTACTTC.

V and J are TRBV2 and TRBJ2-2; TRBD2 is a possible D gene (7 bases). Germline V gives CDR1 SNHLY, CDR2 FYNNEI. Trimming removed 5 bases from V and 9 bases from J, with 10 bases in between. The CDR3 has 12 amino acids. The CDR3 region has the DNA TGTGCCAGCAGTCGGGGGGCGCGGGAGCTGTTTTTT. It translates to CASSRGARELFF.

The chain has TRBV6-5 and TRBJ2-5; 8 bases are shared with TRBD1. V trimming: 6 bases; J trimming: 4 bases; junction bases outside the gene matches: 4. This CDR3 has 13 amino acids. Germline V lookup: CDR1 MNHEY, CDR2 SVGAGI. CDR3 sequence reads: CASRTGDRETQYF. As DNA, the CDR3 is TGTGCCAGCAGGACAGGGGATCGAGAGACCCAGTACTTC.

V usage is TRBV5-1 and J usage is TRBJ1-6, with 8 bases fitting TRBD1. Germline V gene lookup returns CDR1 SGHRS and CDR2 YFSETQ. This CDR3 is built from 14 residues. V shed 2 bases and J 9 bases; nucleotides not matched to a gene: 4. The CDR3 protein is CASSFGTGSSPLHF. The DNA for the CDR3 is TGCGCCAGCAGCTTCGGGACAGGAAGTTCACCCCTCCACTTT.

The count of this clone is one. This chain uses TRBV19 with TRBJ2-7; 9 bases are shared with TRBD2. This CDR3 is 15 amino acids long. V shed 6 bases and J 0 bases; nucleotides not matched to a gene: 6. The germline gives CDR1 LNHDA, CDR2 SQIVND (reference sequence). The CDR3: CASSLLAGASYEQYF. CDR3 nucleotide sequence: TGTGCCAGTAGCCTTTTAGCGGGGGCCTCCTACGAGCAGTACTTC.

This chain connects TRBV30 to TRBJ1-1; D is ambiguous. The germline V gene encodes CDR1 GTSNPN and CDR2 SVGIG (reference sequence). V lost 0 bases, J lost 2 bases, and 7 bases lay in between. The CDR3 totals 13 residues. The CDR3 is CAWSVATNTEAFF. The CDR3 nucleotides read TGTGCCTGGAGTGTAGCCACTAACACTGAAGCTTTCTTT. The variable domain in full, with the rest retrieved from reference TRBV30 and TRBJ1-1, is SQTIHQWPATLVQPVGSPLSLECTVEGTSNPNLYWYRQAAGRGLQLLFYSVGIGQISSEVPQNLSASRPQDRQFILSSKKLLLSDSGFYLCAWSVATNTEAFFGQGTRLTVV.